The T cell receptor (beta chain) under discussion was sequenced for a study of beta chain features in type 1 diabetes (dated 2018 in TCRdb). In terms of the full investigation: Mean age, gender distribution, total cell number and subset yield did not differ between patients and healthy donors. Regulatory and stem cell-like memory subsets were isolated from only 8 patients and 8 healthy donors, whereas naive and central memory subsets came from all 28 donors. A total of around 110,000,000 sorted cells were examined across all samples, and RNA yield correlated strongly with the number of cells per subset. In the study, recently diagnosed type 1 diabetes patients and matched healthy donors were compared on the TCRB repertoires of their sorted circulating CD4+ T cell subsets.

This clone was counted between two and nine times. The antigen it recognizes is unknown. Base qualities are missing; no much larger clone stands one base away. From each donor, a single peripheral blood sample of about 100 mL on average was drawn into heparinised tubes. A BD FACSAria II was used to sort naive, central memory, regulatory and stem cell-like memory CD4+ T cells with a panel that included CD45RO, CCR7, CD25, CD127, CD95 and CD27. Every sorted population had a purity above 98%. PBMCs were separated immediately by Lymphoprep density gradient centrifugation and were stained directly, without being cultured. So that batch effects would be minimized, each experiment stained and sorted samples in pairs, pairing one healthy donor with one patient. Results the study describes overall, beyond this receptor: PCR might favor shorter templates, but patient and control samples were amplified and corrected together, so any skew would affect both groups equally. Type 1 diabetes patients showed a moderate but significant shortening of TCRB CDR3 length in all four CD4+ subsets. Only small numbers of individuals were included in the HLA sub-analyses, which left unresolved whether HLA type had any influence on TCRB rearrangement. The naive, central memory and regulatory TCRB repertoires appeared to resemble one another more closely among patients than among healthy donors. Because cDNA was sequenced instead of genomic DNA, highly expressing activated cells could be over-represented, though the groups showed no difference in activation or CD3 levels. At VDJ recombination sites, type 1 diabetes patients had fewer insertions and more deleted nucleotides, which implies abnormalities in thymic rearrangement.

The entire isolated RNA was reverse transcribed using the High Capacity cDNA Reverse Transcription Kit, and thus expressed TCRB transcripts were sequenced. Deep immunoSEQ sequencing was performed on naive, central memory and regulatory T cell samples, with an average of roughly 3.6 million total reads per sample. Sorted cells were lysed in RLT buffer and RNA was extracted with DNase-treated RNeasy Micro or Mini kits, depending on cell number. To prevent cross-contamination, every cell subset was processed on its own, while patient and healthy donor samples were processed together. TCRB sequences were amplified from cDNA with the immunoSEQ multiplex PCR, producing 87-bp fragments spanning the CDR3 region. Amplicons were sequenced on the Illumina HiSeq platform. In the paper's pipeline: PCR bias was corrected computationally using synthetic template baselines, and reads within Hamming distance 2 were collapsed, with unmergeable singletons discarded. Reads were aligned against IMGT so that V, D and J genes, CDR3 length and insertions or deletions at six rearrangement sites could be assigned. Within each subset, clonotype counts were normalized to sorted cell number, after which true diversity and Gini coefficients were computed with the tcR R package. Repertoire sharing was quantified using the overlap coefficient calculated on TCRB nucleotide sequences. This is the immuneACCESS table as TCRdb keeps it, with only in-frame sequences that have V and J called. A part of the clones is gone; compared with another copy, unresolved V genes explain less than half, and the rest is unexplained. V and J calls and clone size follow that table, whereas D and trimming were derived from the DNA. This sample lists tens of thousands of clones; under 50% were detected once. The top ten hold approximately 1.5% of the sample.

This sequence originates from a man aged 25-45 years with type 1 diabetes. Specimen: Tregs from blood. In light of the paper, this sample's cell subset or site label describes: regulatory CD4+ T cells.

The DNA sequence is TGTGCCAGCAGCCTAAAAGGGACTAGCGGGACAAGCTCCTACAATGAGCAGTTCTTC. It encodes CASSLKGTSGTSSYNEQFF. The chain uses TRBV11-3 and TRBJ2-1, with TRBD2 identical over 13 junction bases. For CDR1 and CDR2, the germline V gene lists SGHNT and YENEEA. The CDR3 measures 19 amino acids from cysteine to phenylalanine. CDR3 DNA only is kept here, 57 bases in frame from base 1. The V end gives up 5 bases and the J end 0 bases, leaving 10 bases in the junction not matched to a gene.